This T cell receptor beta chain comes out of a study of blood T cell repertoires in COVID-19. Study-level background: Samples of COVID-19 (acute and convalescent) were obtained from the United States, Italy and Spain. T cells, B-cell-depleted T cells, or PBMCs supplied cDNA or gDNA.

Trimming removed 3 bases at V and 3 bases at J, with 14 bases between. This CDR3 has 15 residues. In germline, CDR1 is GTSNPN, CDR2 SVGIG (reference sequence). Per the original data handling: Quantification of nucleated cells was approximated via reference gene primer amplification. Profiling relied on immunoSEQ multiplex PCR, and the TCRdb table lists in-frame clones only, not all of them. V and J calls and clone size are copied from that table; D and trimming were computed from the DNA. The sample holds 150,000 to 180,000 clones, 91% seen once. Material: peripheral blood. The TCR comes from a man aged 50 to 60 with acute or convalescent COVID-19. This rearrangement joins TRBV30 to TRBJ2-2, with a weak D call TRBD2 (5 bases). This CDR3 is CAWRTRERDTGELFF. DNA for the CDR3: TGTGCCTGGAGGACGAGGGAGAGGGACACCGGGGAGCTGTTTTTT.